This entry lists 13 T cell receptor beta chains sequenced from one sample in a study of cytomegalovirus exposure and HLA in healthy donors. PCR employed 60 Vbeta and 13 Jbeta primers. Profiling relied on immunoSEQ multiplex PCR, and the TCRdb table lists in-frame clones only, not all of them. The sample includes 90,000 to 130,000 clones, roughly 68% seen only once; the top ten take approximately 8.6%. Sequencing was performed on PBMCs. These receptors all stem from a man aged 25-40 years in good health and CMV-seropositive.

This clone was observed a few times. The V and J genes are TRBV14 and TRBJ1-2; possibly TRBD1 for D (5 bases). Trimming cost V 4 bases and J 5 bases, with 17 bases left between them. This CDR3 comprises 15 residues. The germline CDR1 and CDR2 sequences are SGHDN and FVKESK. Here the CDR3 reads CASSRGGVESYGYTF. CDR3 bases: TGTGCCAGCAGCCGAGGAGGGGTGGAATCTTATGGCTACACCTTC.

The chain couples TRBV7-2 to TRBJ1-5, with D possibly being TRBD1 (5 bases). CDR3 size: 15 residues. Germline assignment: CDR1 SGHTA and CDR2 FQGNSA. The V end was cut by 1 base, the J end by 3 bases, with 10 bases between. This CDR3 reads CASSLVQGYNQPQHF. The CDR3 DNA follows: TGTGCCAGCAGCTTAGTTCAGGGTTACAATCAGCCCCAGCATTTT.

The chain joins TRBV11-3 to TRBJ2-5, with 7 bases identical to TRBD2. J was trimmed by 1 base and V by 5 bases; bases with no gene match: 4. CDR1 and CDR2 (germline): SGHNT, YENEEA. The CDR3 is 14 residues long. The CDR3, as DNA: TGTGCCAGCAGCACCCCGGGAGGCCAAGAGACCCAGTACTTC. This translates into CASSTPGGQETQYF.

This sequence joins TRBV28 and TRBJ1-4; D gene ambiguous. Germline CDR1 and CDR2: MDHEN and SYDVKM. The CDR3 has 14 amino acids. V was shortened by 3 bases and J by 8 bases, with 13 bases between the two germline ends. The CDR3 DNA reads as TGTGCCAGCAGTTTCCCCTCTATGATGGAAAAACTGTTTTTT. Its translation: CASSFPSMMEKLFF.

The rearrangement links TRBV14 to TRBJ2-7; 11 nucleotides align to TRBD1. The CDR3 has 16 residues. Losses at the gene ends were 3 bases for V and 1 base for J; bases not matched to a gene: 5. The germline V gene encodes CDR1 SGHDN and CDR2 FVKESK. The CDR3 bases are TGTGCCAGCAGCCATCGGGGACAGGGGGGATCCTACGAGCAGTACTTC. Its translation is CASSHRGQGGSYEQYF.

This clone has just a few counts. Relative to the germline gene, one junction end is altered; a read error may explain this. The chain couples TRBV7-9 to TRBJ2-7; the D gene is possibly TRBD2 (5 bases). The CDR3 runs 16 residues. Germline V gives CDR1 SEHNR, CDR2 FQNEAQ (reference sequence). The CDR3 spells CSSSFTSAGLSYEQYF. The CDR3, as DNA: TGTTCCAGCAGCTTTACCTCCGCAGGACTCTCCTACGAGCAGTACTTC.

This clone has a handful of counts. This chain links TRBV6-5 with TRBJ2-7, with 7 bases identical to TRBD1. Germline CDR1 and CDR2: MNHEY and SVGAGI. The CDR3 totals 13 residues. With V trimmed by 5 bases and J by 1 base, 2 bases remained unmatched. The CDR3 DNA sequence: TGTGCCAGCAGTCGACAGGGATCCTACGAGCAGTACTTC. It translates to CASSRQGSYEQYF.

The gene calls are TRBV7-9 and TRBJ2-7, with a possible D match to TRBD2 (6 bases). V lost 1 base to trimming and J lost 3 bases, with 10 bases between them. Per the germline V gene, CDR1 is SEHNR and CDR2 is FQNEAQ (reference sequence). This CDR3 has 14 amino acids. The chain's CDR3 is CASSLEWRDYEQYF. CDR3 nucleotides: TGTGCCAGCAGCTTAGAGTGGCGGGACTACGAGCAGTACTTC.

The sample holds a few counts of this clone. The CDR3 spells CASSGGMGQGLDSPLHF. The DNA for the CDR3 is TGTGCCAGCAGCGGAGGAATGGGACAGGGGTTGGATTCACCCCTCCACTTT. This chain links TRBV9 with TRBJ1-6, with 10 positions matching TRBD1. Trimming cost V 3 bases and J 8 bases; bases outside gene matches: 11. This CDR3 has 17 residues. Germline V CDR1 and CDR2: SGDLS, YYNGEE.

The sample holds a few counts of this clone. CDR3 nucleotide sequence: TGCAGCGGGAGCACCGGGACTAGGGAGGCGGTTTACAATGAGCAGTTCTTC. This translates into CSGSTGTREAVYNEQFF. This rearrangement joins TRBV29-1 to TRBJ2-1; 8 positions agree with TRBD2. The CDR3 has 17 residues. Trimming cost V 7 bases and J 4 bases; bases outside gene matches: 18. Per germline, CDR1 SQVTM and CDR2 ANQGSEA.

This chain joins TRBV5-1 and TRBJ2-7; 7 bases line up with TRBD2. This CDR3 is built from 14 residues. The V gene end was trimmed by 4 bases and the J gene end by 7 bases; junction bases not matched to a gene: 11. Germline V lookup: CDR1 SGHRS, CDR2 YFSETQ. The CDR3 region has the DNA TGCGCCAGCAGCATTGGTGGGGGGGTCCGGGAGCAGTACTTC. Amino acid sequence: CASSIGGGVREQYF.

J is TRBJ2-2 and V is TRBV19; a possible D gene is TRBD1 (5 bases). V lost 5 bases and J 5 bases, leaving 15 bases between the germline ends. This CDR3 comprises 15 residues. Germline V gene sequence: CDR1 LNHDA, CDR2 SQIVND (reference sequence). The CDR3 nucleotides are TGTGCCAGTAGTCCTGGACAATATCGGACCGGGGAGCTGTTTTTT. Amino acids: CASSPGQYRTGELFF.

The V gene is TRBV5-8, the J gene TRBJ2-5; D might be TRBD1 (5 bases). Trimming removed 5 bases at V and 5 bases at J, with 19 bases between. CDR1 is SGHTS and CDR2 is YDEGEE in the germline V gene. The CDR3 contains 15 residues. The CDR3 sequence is CASRVGRVIEETQYF. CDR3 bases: TGTGCCAGCAGAGTCGGCAGGGTAATTGAGGAGACCCAGTACTTC.